A single sample is the source of the 32 T cell receptor beta chains below, sequenced in a study of T cell responses to AZD1222 COVID-19 vaccine. Sequenced by immunoSEQ multiplex PCR; TCRdb stores in-frame clones only, minus some. There are around 180,000 clones in the sample; roughly 92% occur only once, and around 9.3% lies in the top ten. The sequencing here drew on peripheral blood, taken on day 0 of AZD1222 vaccination. These receptors all stem from an adult in good health.

The V and J genes are TRBV28 and TRBJ1-1; the D gene is possibly TRBD1 (6 bases). From germline, CDR1 is MDHEN and CDR2 SYDVKM. CDR3 size: 15 residues. Trimming stripped 6 bases from V and 3 bases from J, with 17 bases between. This chain's CDR3 is CASSQQGSWDTEAFF. The CDR3 bases are TGTGCCAGCAGCCAGCAGGGGAGTTGGGACACTGAAGCTTTCTTT.

The chain couples TRBV6-5 to TRBJ1-1; D unresolved. CDR1 and CDR2 from the germline V gene are MNHEY and SVGAGI. The CDR3 loop spans 15 amino acids. Trimming pared 0 bases from V and 0 bases from J, leaving 8 bases between. The CDR3 DNA follows: TGTGCCAGCAGTTACTCGGATTGGGTGAACACTGAAGCTTTCTTT. Translation: CASSYSDWVNTEAFF.

The chain combines TRBV4-1 with TRBJ2-5; D remains unclear. Trimming removed 0 bases from V and 7 bases from J, with 6 bases in between. The CDR3 consists of 12 residues. The germline V gene encodes CDR1 MGHRA and CDR2 YSYEKL. CDR3 DNA: TGCGCCAGCAGCCAAGATAGAGGGACCCAGTACTTC. Translation gives CASSQDRGTQYF.

CDR3 bases: TGTGCCAGCAGCGTAGGTCCAGTACGAACCTTC. It is translated as CASSVGPVRTF. This chain connects TRBV9 to TRBJ1-2; D unclear. V lost 0 bases, J lost 14 bases, and 11 bases lay in between. This CDR3 spans 11 amino acids. CDR1 and CDR2 (germline): SGDLS, YYNGEE.

The chain carries TRBV24-1 and TRBJ1-5; D not resolved. Germline lookup yields CDR1 KGHDR and CDR2 SFDVKD. The CDR3 loop spans 12 amino acids. Trimming stripped 4 bases from V and 5 bases from J, with 5 bases between. CDR3 in amino acids: CATSDGHQPQHF. CDR3 coding DNA: TGTGCCACCAGTGACGGACATCAGCCCCAGCATTTT.

V and J are TRBV12-5 and TRBJ1-3, with 7 bases fitting TRBD1. This CDR3 spans 15 amino acids. Germline V CDR1 and CDR2: LGHNT, FRNRAP. Trimming cost V 1 base and J 0 bases; bases outside gene matches: 0. CDR3: CASGLGDSSGNTIYF. The DNA of the CDR3 is TGTGCTAGTGGTTTGGGGGACAGCTCTGGAAACACCATATATTTT.

The CDR3 reads CASSPIRDTEAFF. DNA for the CDR3: TGTGCCAGCTCACCTATCAGGGACACTGAAGCTTTCTTT. This rearrangement joins TRBV18 to TRBJ1-1, with D maybe TRBD1 (5 bases). Trimming took 3 bases from V and 3 from J, leaving 8 bases between them. The CDR3 is 13 residues long. From germline, CDR1 is KGHSH and CDR2 LQKENI.

V and J are TRBV7-9 and TRBJ2-3; D is possibly TRBD2 (5 bases). Germline loops: CDR1 SEHNR, CDR2 FQNEAQ (reference sequence). The CDR3 extends over 16 amino acids. V was trimmed by 5 bases and J by 5 bases, leaving 20 bases between them. The CDR3 here is CASSRGLGLGGDTQYF. CDR3 in DNA: TGTGCCAGCAGCCGAGGGCTAGGCCTCGGCGGAGATACGCAGTATTTT.

The genes are TRBV19 and TRBJ2-2; D is undetermined. The length of the CDR3 is 12 residues. V lost 1 base to trimming and J lost 7 bases, with 4 bases between them. Germline V gene data show CDR1 as LNHDA and CDR2 as SQIVND (reference sequence). The CDR3 DNA is TGTGCCAGTAGTATAGTGCACGGGGAGCTGTTTTTT. Translation: CASSIVHGELFF.

This sequence joins TRBV6-5 and TRBJ1-1; 8 bases fit TRBD1. The CDR3 contains 15 residues. The V segment lost 5 bases and the J segment 4 bases; nucleotides outside the gene matches: 9. Germline CDR1 and CDR2: MNHEY and SVGAGI. The CDR3 loop is CASSLTQGVSTEAFF. CDR3 coding DNA: TGTGCCAGCAGTCTTACACAGGGGGTGAGCACTGAAGCTTTCTTT.

The chain couples TRBV3-1 (or the pseudogene TRBV3-2) to TRBJ1-2; no definite D call. The germline V gene has CDR1 LGHDT and CDR2 YNNKEL (reference sequence). This CDR3 region has 14 residues. The germline V and J ends were trimmed by 0 bases and 4 bases, with 9 bases remaining between them. The CDR3 nucleotides are TGTGCCAGCAGCCAAGATTCCGGTTCCTATGGCTACACCTTC. This gives the protein CASSQDSGSYGYTF.

This clone has just one count. The V gene is TRBV28, the J gene TRBJ1-2; 10 bases agree with TRBD1. The CDR3 extends over 18 amino acids. Per the germline V gene, CDR1 is MDHEN and CDR2 is SYDVKM. V dropped 5 bases and J dropped 0; count of bases not matched to a gene: 12. CDR3 sequence (DNA): TGTGCCAGCAGTCCATTGGGGGGGACAGGGGAGCCTAACTATGGCTACACCTTC. Its translation: CASSPLGGTGEPNYGYTF.

This clone was found a few times. The V gene is TRBV6-4, the J gene TRBJ1-1, with D unclear. In germline, CDR1 is MRHNA, CDR2 SNTAGT. The CDR3 has 13 residues. V dropped 3 bases and J dropped 1 base, with 6 bases sitting between them. CDR3 sequence reads: CASSERANTEAFF. The CDR3 DNA is TGTGCCAGCAGTGAACGGGCGAACACTGAAGCTTTCTTT.

The CDR3 region is CASSPSGLFRNTIYF. CDR3 in DNA: TGTGCCAGCTCACCCTCCGGTTTATTTCGAAACACCATATATTTT. The chain carries TRBV18 and TRBJ1-3; D gene unclear. The V end was cut by 3 bases, the J end by 5 bases, with 14 bases between. The CDR3 sequence is 15 residues long. Germline V lookup: CDR1 KGHSH, CDR2 LQKENI.

The chain joins TRBV6-1 to TRBJ2-7, with 10 bases matching TRBD1. The length of the CDR3 is 16 residues. J gave up 4 bases and V 1 base, and 7 bases lay outside the gene matches. Germline values: CDR1 MNHNS, CDR2 SASEGT. The CDR3 DNA reads as TGTGCCAGCAGTGAAGAAGGGGGGACAGGGGCTTACGAGCAGTACGTC. Protein product: CASSEEGGTGAYEQYV.

A single count supports this clone. The chain couples TRBV19 to TRBJ1-3, with TRBD1 as a possible D gene (6 bases). Trimming left V 5 bases short and J 0 bases short, with 17 bases between. The CDR3 is 17 residues long. Per the germline V gene, CDR1 is LNHDA and CDR2 is SQIVND (reference sequence). The chain's CDR3 is CASSSRPGHLSGNTIYF. The CDR3 region has the DNA TGTGCCAGTAGTTCTCGACCGGGACACCTCTCTGGAAACACCATATATTTT.

J is TRBJ2-2 and V is TRBV19; D gene uncertain. V gave up 0 bases and J gave up 0 bases, with 5 bases separating them. Germline V gene lookup returns CDR1 LNHDA and CDR2 SQIVND (reference sequence). The CDR3 extends over 15 amino acids. CDR3 amino acids: CASSIDRANTGELFF. CDR3 in DNA: TGTGCCAGTAGTATAGACAGAGCGAACACCGGGGAGCTGTTTTTT. The full variable domain, completed using reference TRBV19 and TRBJ2-2, is DGGITQSPKYLFRKEGQNVTLSCEQNLNHDAMYWYRQDPGQGLRLIYYSQIVNDFQKGDIAEGYSVSREKKESFPLTVTSAQKNPTAFYLCASSIDRANTGELFFGEGSRLTVL.

The chain has TRBV19 and TRBJ1-5; 10 bases match TRBD1. The CDR3 is 14 amino acids. With 6 bases clipped from V and 2 bases from J, the junction kept 1 base outside the gene matches. Germline CDR1 and CDR2: LNHDA and SQIVND (reference sequence). CDR3 sequence reads: CASRGTGGNQPQHF. CDR3 nucleotides: TGTGCCAGTAGAGGGACAGGGGGCAATCAGCCCCAGCATTTT.

The chain uses TRBV28 and TRBJ2-4; 9 nucleotides agree with TRBD1. V lost 2 bases to trimming and J lost 6 bases; unmatched junction nucleotides: 2. CDR3 length equals 14 residues. Per the germline V gene, CDR1 is MDHEN and CDR2 is SYDVKM. CDR3 coding DNA: TGTGCCAGCAGTTTAACAGGGGGCGGAAACATTCAGTACTTC. Its translation: CASSLTGGGNIQYF.

The V and J genes are TRBV19 and TRBJ2-7; TRBD1 matches at 7 bases. Germline V gene lookup returns CDR1 LNHDA and CDR2 SQIVND (reference sequence). The junction had 8 bases not matched to a gene; V was cut back by 6 bases and J by 3 bases. The CDR3 extends over 14 amino acids. As DNA, the CDR3 is TGTGCCAGTAGCCCTGGGACAGTCAGCTACGAGCAGTACTTC. This codes for CASSPGTVSYEQYF.

The CDR3 reads CASSLQGAMDGYTF. The CDR3 nucleotides are TGTGCCAGCAGCCTACAGGGGGCCATGGATGGCTACACCTTC. J is TRBJ1-2 and V is TRBV25-1; 9 positions match TRBD1. Germline CDR1 MGHDK, CDR2 SYGVNS. Trimming at V came to 6 bases and at J to 6 bases, leaving 8 bases not matched to a gene. The CDR3 covers 14 residues.

The chain employs TRBV7-2 and TRBJ2-7, with a weak D call TRBD1 (6 bases). Per the germline V gene, CDR1 is SGHTA and CDR2 is FQGNSA. CDR3 length equals 13 residues. The V and J ends lost 5 bases and 13 bases respectively, with 21 bases between them. The CDR3 bases are TGTGCCAGCAGCCCCTATCCCCAAGGGGGATCTTACGTC. Amino acid sequence: CASSPYPQGGSYV.

J is TRBJ1-2 and V is TRBV5-4; D perhaps matches TRBD1 (5 bases). CDR1 is SGHNT and CDR2 is YYREEE in the germline V gene (reference sequence). Deletions cut 0 bases from V and 5 bases from J, with 17 bases between. This CDR3 is 16 amino acids long. CDR3 loop: CASSLELMVGTYGYTF. CDR3 DNA sequence: TGTGCCAGCAGCTTGGAATTGATGGTGGGGACGTATGGCTACACCTTC.

The chain carries TRBV7-8 and TRBJ1-5; the D gene is possibly TRBD1 (6 bases). Trimming removed 1 base from V and 6 bases from J, with 16 bases in between. This CDR3 comprises 16 residues. CDR1 is SGHVS and CDR2 is FQNEAQ in the germline V gene. The CDR3 spells CASSLGVQGPGQPQHF. The CDR3 nucleotides read TGTGCCAGCAGCTTAGGGGTTCAGGGGCCCGGTCAGCCCCAGCATTTT.

This chain joins TRBV10-3 and TRBJ2-7, with 8 bases identical to TRBD2. J gave up 3 bases and V 6 bases, and 13 bases lay outside the gene matches. The CDR3 extends over 16 amino acids. Germline V gene lookup returns CDR1 ENHRY and CDR2 SYGVKD. The CDR3 here is CAISQLSGINRYEQYF. In DNA, the CDR3 is TGTGCCATCAGCCAACTTAGCGGGATAAATCGCTACGAGCAGTACTTC.

The rearrangement joins TRBV2 to TRBJ2-2; 7 nucleotides line up with TRBD1. After removal of 4 bases from V and 5 bases from J, the junction contained 7 bases not matched to a gene. This CDR3 comprises 15 residues. In germline, CDR1 is SNHLY, CDR2 FYNNEI. The CDR3 sequence: CASSATGVETGELFF. CDR3 sequence (DNA): TGTGCCAGCAGTGCTACAGGGGTTGAAACCGGGGAGCTGTTTTTT. Full variable domain (missing parts from reference TRBV2 and TRBJ2-2): EPEVTQTPSHQVTQMGQEVILRCVPISNHLYFYWYRQILGQKVEFLVSFYNNEISEKSEIFDDQFSVERPDGSNFTLKIRSTKLEDSAMYFCASSATGVETGELFFGEGSRLTVL.

The chain couples TRBV7-8 to TRBJ1-6, with D hard to call. The CDR3 is 15 amino acids. Trimming stripped 5 bases from V and 6 bases from J, with 14 bases between. Looked up from germline, CDR1 is SGHVS and CDR2 is FQNEAQ. The DNA of the CDR3 is TGTGCCAGCAGCCTGAGGAGGACGGGTAATTCACCCCTCCACTTT. Its protein is CASSLRRTGNSPLHF.

The chain links TRBV5-4 to TRBJ2-2; D may be TRBD1 (6 bases). Germline CDR1 reads SGHNT; CDR2 reads YYREEE (reference sequence). The CDR3 length is 17 residues. Trimming shortened V by 4 bases and J by 1 base, and 17 bases separated the two germline ends. The CDR3, as DNA: TGTGCCAGCAGCATTAATTCAGGGGCCGTGAACACCGGGGAGCTGTTTTTT. As protein: CASSINSGAVNTGELFF.

This clone was seen once. The rearrangement uses TRBV23-1 and TRBJ2-7; 13 positions match TRBD2. TRBV23-1 is an open reading frame, and its role is uncertain. V gave up 6 bases and J gave up 0 bases; unmatched junction bases: 2. This CDR3 contains 15 residues. The CDR3 protein is CASRLAGGPSYEQYF. CDR3 bases: TGCGCCAGCAGACTAGCGGGAGGGCCCTCCTACGAGCAGTACTTC.

The chain uses TRBV6-1 and TRBJ1-1; no clear D. The CDR3 length is 15 residues. CDR1 and CDR2 from the germline V gene are MNHNS and SASEGT. Trimming took 0 bases from V and 4 from J, leaving 12 bases between them. The CDR3 is CASSEARPVSTEAFF. For the CDR3, the DNA is TGTGCCAGCAGTGAAGCCCGGCCAGTGAGCACTGAAGCTTTCTTT.

The gene calls are TRBV20-1 and TRBJ1-1, with D possibly TRBD1 on 5 matching bases. The CDR3 contains 11 residues. Germline CDR1 and CDR2: DFQATT and SNEGSKA (reference sequence). CDR3 bases: TGCAGAACCGACAGACGCCTTGAAGCTTTCTTT. It specifies CRTDRRLEAFF.

The V gene is TRBV3-1 (or the pseudogene TRBV3-2), the J gene TRBJ1-1; the D gene is possibly TRBD1 (6 bases). The CDR3 loop spans 14 amino acids. V lost 5 bases and J 5 bases, leaving 15 bases between the germline ends. Germline-derived CDR1 and CDR2 are LGHDT and YNNKEL (reference sequence). The CDR3 loop is CASSKGGTGTEAFF. As DNA, the CDR3 is TGTGCCAGCAGCAAGGGGGGAACGGGGACTGAAGCTTTCTTT.